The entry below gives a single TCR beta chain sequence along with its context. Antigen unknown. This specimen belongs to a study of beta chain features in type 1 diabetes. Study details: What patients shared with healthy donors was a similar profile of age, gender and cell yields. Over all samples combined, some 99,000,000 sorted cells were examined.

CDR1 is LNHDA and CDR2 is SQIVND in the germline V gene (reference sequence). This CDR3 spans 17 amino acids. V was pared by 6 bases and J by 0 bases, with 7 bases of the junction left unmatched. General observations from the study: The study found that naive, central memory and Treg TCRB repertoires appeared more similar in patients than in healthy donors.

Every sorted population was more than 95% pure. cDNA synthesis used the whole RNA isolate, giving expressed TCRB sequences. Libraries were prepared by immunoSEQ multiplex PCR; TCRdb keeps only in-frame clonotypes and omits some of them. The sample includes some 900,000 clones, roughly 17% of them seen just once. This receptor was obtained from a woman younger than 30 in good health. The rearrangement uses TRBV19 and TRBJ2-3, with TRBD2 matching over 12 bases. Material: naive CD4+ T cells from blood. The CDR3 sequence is CASSPTGTSGSTDTQYF. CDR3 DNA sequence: TGTGCCAGTAGCCCGACCGGGACTAGCGGGAGCACAGATACGCAGTATTTT.